This T cell receptor (beta chain) is drawn from a study of regulatory dendritic cells for organ transplantation. CFSE-labeled sorted T cells met regulatory or mature dendritic cells for approximately 5 days. For this clone: What it recognizes is unknown.

CDR1 and CDR2 (germline): SGHKS, YYEKEE (reference sequence). The CDR3 has 15 amino acids. The ends lost 0 bases at V and 2 bases at J; junction bases unmatched: 4. Libraries were prepared by immunoSEQ multiplex PCR; TCRdb keeps only in-frame clonotypes and omits some of them. The sample has under 9,000 clones, 65% to 75% seen once; the top ten hold over 3.5%. The receptor was derived from a human donor in good health. The chain uses TRBV5-5 and TRBJ2-7, with TRBD1 identical over 8 bases. The specimen was memory CD4+ T cells from blood cultured with dendritic cells. Subset of the sample: CD45RO+ memory T cells. CDR3 bases: TGTGCCAGCAGCTTGGTAGGACAGGGAACCTACGAGCAGTACTTC. Translated, it gives CASSLVGQGTYEQYF. The full variable domain, completed using reference TRBV5-5 and TRBJ2-7, is DAGVTQSPTHLIKTRGQQVTLRCSPISGHKSVSWYQQVLGQGPQFIFQYYEKEERGRGNFPDRFSARQFPNYSSELNVNALLLGDSALYLCASSLVGQGTYEQYFGPGTRLTVT.